This paragraph covers one TCR beta chain sequence. Its antigen remains unidentified. The junction shows a germline mismatch at one end, possibly a read error. Sample-barcoded 5' priming and a J-beta primer mix drove a second PCR of 7 to 11 cycles. TCRdb called the 5' RACE reads again in MiXCR, with one record for every CDR3 protein. This sample has over a million distinct CDR3 sequences; around 39% occur once, and the top ten carry 6.5% to 10%. The CDR3 runs to 16 residues. Germline CDR1 reads MGHRA; CDR2 reads YSYEKL. The record originates from a study of blood T cells in healthy people across ages. Study observations and caveats: Fewer expanded clones and more diversity marked long-lived versus aged donors.

Aged roughly 6 to 95, donors were systemically healthy Caucasians from Russia. They isolated at least 7 million PBMCs from each sample. V is TRBV4-1 and J is TRBJ2-1, with D maybe TRBD1 (6 bases). The sequence was obtained from a woman under 30 in good health. Sequencing was performed on blood. The CDR3 region has the DNA TGCGCCAGCAGCCAAGGGCAGGGGCCAACTTACAATGGGCAGTTCTTC. Translating it yields CASSQGQGPTYNGQFF.